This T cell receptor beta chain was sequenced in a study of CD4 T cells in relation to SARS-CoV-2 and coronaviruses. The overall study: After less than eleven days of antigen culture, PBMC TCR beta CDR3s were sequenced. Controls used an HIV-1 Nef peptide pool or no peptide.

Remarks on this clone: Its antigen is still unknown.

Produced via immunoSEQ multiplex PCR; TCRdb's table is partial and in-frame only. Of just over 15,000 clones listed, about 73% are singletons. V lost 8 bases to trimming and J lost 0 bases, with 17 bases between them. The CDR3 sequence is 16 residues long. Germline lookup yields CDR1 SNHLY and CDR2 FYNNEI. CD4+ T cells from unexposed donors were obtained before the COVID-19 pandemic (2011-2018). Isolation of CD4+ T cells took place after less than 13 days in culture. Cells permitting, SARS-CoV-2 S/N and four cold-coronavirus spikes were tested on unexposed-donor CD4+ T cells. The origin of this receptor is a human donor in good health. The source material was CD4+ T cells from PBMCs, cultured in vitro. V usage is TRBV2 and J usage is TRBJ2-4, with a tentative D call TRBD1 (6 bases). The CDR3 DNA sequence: TGTGCCAGCCGGGTGGGGGCAGCCCTAGCCAAAAACATTCAGTACTTC. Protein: CASRVGAALAKNIQYF.